This note documents a single TCR beta chain sequence. TCRdb re-derived calls from the RACE reads in MiXCR, one entry per CDR3 protein. The table has 350,000 to 400,000 distinct CDR3 sequences, 5.1% seen once. With 4 bases removed from V and 2 bases from J, the gap between germline ends came to 12 bases. Looked up from germline, CDR1 is MGHRA and CDR2 is YSYEKL. The CDR3 sequence is 15 residues long. The data were taken from a study of human T cells and chemical hapten exposure. Time point reported: pre-sensitization, week 0. Treatment denoted: therapeutic diphenylcyclopropenone sensitization with weekly scalp DPC.

The V and J genes are TRBV4-1 and TRBJ1-3; no reliable D call. This TCR came from a woman in her fifties or sixties with alopecia areata. Some clones in this sample may be carry-over from other donors' samples. The starting material was whole blood, obtained in connection with sensitization to the hapten diphenylcyclopropenone (DPC). CDR3 bases: TGCGCCAGCAGCCTCGGGGAAGGACCTGGAAACACCATATATTTT. This gives the protein CASSLGEGPGNTIYF.